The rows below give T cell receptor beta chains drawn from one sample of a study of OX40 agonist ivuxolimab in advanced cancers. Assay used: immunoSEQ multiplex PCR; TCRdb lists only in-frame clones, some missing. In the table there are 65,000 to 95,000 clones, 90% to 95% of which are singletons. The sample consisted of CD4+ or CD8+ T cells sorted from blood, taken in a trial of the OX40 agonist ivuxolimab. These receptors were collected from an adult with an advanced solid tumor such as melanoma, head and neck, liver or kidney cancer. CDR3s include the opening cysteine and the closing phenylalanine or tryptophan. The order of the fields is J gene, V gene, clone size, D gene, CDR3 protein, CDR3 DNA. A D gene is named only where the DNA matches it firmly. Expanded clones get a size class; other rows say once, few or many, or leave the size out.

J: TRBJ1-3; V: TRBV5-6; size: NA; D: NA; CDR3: CASSRGNTIYF; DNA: TGTGCCAGCTCCCGTGGAAACACCATATATTTT
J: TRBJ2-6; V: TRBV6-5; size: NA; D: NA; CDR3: CASSYRFLGANVLTF; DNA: TGTGCCAGCAGTTACAGATTTCTCGGGGCCAACGTCCTGACTTTC
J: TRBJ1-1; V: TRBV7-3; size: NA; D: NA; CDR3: CASSRSGNTEAFF; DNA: TGTGCCAGCAGCCGCTCAGGAAACACTGAAGCTTTCTTT
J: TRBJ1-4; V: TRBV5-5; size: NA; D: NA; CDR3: CASSHRGFGGEKLFF; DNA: TGTGCCAGCAGCCACCGGGGCTTTGGGGGCGAAAAACTGTTTTTT
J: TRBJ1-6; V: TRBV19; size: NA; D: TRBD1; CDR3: CASSSRGGRTPLHF; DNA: TGTGCCAGTAGCAGCAGGGGGGGAAGAACACCCCTCCACTTT
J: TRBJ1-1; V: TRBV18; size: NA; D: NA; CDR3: CASSPPSGNGEAFF; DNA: TGTGCCAGCTCACCACCGTCAGGGAATGGTGAAGCTTTCTTT
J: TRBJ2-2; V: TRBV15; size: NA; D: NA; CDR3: CATGGGRDTGELFF; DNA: TGTGCCACCGGTGGAGGGAGAGACACCGGGGAGCTGTTTTTT
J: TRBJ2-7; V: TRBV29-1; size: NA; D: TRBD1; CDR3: CSVTGTGGWEQYF; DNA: TGCAGCGTCACCGGGACAGGGGGCTGGGAGCAGTACTTC
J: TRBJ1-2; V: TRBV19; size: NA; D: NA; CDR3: CASTGQSSGYTF; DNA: TGTGCCAGTACCGGGCAGAGCTCAGGCTACACCTTC
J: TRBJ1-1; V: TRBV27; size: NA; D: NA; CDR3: CASSQGRLNTEAFF; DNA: TGTGCCAGCAGCCAGGGACGTTTGAACACTGAAGCTTTCTTT
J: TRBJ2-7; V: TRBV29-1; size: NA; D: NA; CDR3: CSVEVPDSYEQYF; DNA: TGCAGCGTTGAAGTGCCAGACTCCTACGAGCAGTACTTC
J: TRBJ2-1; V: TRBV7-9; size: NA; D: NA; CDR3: CASSPARQMNYNEQFF; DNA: TGTGCCAGCAGCCCGGCCCGACAGATGAACTACAATGAGCAGTTCTTC
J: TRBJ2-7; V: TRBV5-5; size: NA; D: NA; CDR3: CASSFSRSNYEQYF; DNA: TGTGCCAGCAGCTTTTCCCGGTCAAACTACGAGCAGTACTTC
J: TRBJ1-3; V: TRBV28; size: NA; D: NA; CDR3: CASSLQGENTIYF; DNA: TGTGCCAGCAGTTTGCAGGGCGAAAACACCATATATTTT
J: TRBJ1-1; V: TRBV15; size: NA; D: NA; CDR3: CATSRGARASTEAFF; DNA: TGTGCCACCAGCAGGGGGGCCAGGGCGAGCACTGAAGCTTTCTTT
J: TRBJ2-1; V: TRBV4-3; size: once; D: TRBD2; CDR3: CASSQGSGNIYNEQFF; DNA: TGCGCCAGCAGCCAAGGTAGCGGGAATATTTACAATGAGCAGTTCTTC
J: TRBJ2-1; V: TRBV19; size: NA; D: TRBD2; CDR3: CASSIWLAGDNEQFF; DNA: TGTGCCAGTAGTATCTGGCTAGCGGGGGACAATGAGCAGTTCTTC
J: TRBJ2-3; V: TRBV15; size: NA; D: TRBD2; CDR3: CATSEPLAGTDTQYF; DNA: TGTGCCACCAGCGAGCCACTAGCGGGAACAGATACGCAGTATTTT
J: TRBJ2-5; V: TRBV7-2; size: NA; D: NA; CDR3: CASSLEVGVGPETQYF; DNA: TGTGCCAGCAGCTTAGAGGTGGGGGTGGGCCCCGAGACCCAGTACTTC
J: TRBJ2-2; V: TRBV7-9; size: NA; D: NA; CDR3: CASSPPEVTGELFF; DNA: TGTGCCAGCAGCCCTCCCGAAGTCACCGGGGAGCTGTTTTTT
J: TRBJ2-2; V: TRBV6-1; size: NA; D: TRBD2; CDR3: CASSGGIGREGTTGELFF; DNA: TGTGCCAGCAGTGGGGGAATCGGGCGGGAGGGGACCACCGGGGAGCTGTTTTTT
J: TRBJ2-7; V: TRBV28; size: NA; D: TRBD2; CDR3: CASIWAGGPYEQYF; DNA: TGTGCCAGCATCTGGGCGGGGGGCCCCTACGAGCAGTACTTC
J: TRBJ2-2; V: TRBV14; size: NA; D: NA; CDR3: CASRLVTGELFF; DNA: TGTGCCAGCCGTCTGGTCACCGGGGAGCTGTTTTTT
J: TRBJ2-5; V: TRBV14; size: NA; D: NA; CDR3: CASSLHPFSWETQYF; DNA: TGTGCCAGCAGCCTCCACCCGTTCTCGTGGGAGACCCAGTACTTC
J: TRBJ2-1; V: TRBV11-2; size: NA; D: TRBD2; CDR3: CASSLGTSGPSYNEQFF; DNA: TGTGCCAGCAGCTTAGGGACTAGCGGACCCTCCTACAATGAGCAGTTCTTC
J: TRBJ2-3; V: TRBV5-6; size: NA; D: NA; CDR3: CASSAHSTDTQYF; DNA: TGTGCCAGCAGCGCGCACAGTACAGATACGCAGTATTTT
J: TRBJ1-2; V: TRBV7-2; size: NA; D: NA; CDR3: CASSLEDRPYGYTF; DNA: TGTGCCAGCAGCTTAGAAGACAGACCCTATGGCTACACCTTC
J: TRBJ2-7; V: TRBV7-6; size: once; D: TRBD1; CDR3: CASSVGAGGYYEQYF; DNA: TGTGCCAGCAGCGTTGGGGCAGGGGGCTACTACGAGCAGTACTTC
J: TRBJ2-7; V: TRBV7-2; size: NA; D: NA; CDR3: CASSLLGLRSEQYF; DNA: TGTGCCAGCAGCTTACTCGGACTTAGGAGCGAGCAGTACTTC
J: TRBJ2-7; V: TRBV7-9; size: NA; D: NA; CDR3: CASNPGPSFEQYF; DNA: TGTGCCAGCAATCCGGGGCCCTCTTTTGAGCAGTACTTC
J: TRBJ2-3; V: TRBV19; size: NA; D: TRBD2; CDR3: CASSIPSGVTDTQYF; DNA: TGTGCCAGTAGTATACCCAGCGGGGTGACAGATACGCAGTATTTT
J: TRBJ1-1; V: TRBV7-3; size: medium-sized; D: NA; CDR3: CASSQAVNTEAFF; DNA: TGTGCCAGCAGCCAAGCAGTGAACACTGAAGCTTTCTTT
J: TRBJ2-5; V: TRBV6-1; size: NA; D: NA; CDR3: CASRLGHTLAETQYF; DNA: TGTGCCAGCAGACTGGGACACACGTTGGCAGAGACCCAGTACTTC
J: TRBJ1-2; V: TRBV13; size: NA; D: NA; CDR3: CASSKMQGLEDYGYTF; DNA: TGTGCCAGCAGCAAAATGCAGGGTCTCGAGGACTATGGCTACACCTTC
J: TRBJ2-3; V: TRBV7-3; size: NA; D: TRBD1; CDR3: CASSLSFGQGDTDTQYF; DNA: TGTGCCAGCAGCTTATCGTTCGGACAGGGGGATACAGATACGCAGTATTTT
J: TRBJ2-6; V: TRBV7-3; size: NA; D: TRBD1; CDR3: CASSLIPGGGVLTF; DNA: TGTGCCAGCAGCTTAATCCCAGGGGGTGGTGTCCTGACTTTC
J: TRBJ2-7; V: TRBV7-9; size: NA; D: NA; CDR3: CASSSTPAYEQYF; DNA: TGTGCCAGCAGCTCCACTCCGGCCTACGAGCAGTACTTC
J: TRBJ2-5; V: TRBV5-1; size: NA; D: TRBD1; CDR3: CASSLGMVTGQETQYF; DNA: TGCGCCAGCAGCTTGGGAATGGTGACAGGGCAAGAGACCCAGTACTTC
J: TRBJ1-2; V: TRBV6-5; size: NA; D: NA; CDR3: CASSYGLYGYTF; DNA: TGTGCCAGCAGTTACGGGTTATATGGCTACACCTTC
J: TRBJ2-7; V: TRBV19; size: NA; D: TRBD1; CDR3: CASTDDRVGYEQYF; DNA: TGTGCCAGTACTGACGACAGGGTAGGCTACGAGCAGTACTTC
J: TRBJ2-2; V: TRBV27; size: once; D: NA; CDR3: CASSLRTNTGELFF; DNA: TGTGCCAGCAGTTTGAGGACGAACACCGGGGAGCTGTTTTTT
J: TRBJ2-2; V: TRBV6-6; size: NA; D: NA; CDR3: CASSYVSPGELFF; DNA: TGTGCCAGCAGTTACGTGAGTCCCGGGGAGCTGTTTTTT